These T cell receptor beta chains were read from a single sample in a study of CD8 T cells in ankylosing spondylitis. TCRdb called the 5' RACE reads again in MiXCR, with one record for every CDR3 protein. The profile shows about 130,000 distinct CDR3 sequences, approximately 13% of them singletons. Input material: blood, either unsorted or a sorted T cell fraction (not recorded which). The receptors were gathered from a female donor with ankylosing spondylitis or in good health (not recorded which). Both conserved end residues are part of each CDR3. A D gene is named only where the DNA matches it firmly. The size entry is marked missing in some rows and otherwise reads once, few, many or a size class.

d_gene: .
abundance: few
j_gene: TRBJ2-5
v_gene: TRBV4-1
CDR3aa: CASSQDHRTLPTQYF
CDR3nt: TGCGCCAGCAGCCAAGATCACAGGACTTTACCCACCCAGTACTTC

d_gene: .
abundance: many
j_gene: TRBJ2-1
v_gene: TRBV5-1
CDR3aa: CASSLGWNEQFF
CDR3nt: TGCGCCAGCAGCCTGGGCTGGAATGAGCAGTTCTTC

d_gene: .
abundance: .
j_gene: TRBJ2-7
v_gene: TRBV7-2
CDR3aa: CASSPRSEGGEQYF
CDR3nt: TGTGCCAGCAGCCCACGGTCAGAGGGGGGCGAGCAGTACTTC

d_gene: .
abundance: .
j_gene: TRBJ2-3
v_gene: TRBV7-2
CDR3aa: CASSSRTTEPDTQYF
CDR3nt: TGTGCCAGCAGCTCCCGGACTACGGAACCGGATACGCAGTATTTT

d_gene: .
abundance: few
j_gene: TRBJ2-7
v_gene: TRBV29-1
CDR3aa: CSVSRQGSSYEQYF
CDR3nt: TGCAGCGTTTCTCGGCAGGGGTCCTCCTACGAGCAGTACTTC

d_gene: .
abundance: few
j_gene: TRBJ2-7
v_gene: TRBV6-1
CDR3aa: CASSPGLPDYEQYF
CDR3nt: TGTGCCAGCAGTCCGGGCCTCCCGGACTACGAGCAGTACTTC

d_gene: .
abundance: many
j_gene: TRBJ2-7
v_gene: TRBV29-1
CDR3aa: CSVGKGYEQYF
CDR3nt: TGCAGCGTGGGAAAAGGCTACGAGCAGTACTTC

d_gene: .
abundance: many
j_gene: TRBJ2-1
v_gene: TRBV20-1
CDR3aa: CSAPDYNEQFF
CDR3nt: TGCAGTGCGCCGGACTACAATGAGCAGTTCTTC

d_gene: .
abundance: few
j_gene: TRBJ2-1
v_gene: TRBV2
CDR3aa: CASWGGVTSYNEQFF
CDR3nt: TGTGCCAGTTGGGGGGGCGTCACCTCCTACAATGAGCAGTTCTTC

d_gene: .
abundance: .
j_gene: TRBJ1-5
v_gene: TRBV18
CDR3aa: CASSPGQRDQPQHF
CDR3nt: TGTGCCAGCTCACCGGGTCAGAGGGATCAGCCCCAGCATTTT

d_gene: .
abundance: many
j_gene: TRBJ2-7
v_gene: TRBV5-1
CDR3aa: CASSLALSGLTGHEQYF
CDR3nt: TGCGCCAGCAGCTTAGCCCTCTCGGGCCTAACGGGGCACGAGCAGTACTTC

d_gene: .
abundance: .
j_gene: TRBJ2-1
v_gene: TRBV20-1
CDR3aa: CSPNGALTYNEQFF
CDR3nt: TGCAGTCCCAACGGGGCGTTGACCTACAATGAGCAGTTCTTC

d_gene: .
abundance: few
j_gene: TRBJ2-6
v_gene: TRBV6-2/TRBV6-3
CDR3aa: CASSPPTGANVLTF
CDR3nt: TGTGCCAGCAGCCCACCGACTGGGGCCAACGTCCTGACTTTC

d_gene: .
abundance: .
j_gene: TRBJ2-5
v_gene: TRBV27
CDR3aa: CASSLSYELRETQYF
CDR3nt: TGTGCCAGCAGTTTAAGTTACGAGCTCCGGGAGACCCAGTACTTC

d_gene: TRBD1
abundance: .
j_gene: TRBJ2-1
v_gene: TRBV7-3
CDR3aa: CASSFEGANEQFF
CDR3nt: TGTGCCAGCAGCTTTGAGGGGGCGAATGAGCAGTTCTTC

d_gene: .
abundance: few
j_gene: TRBJ2-3
v_gene: TRBV12-3/TRBV12-4
CDR3aa: CASRREAADTQYF
CDR3nt: TGTGCCAGCCGCAGGGAGGCGGCAGATACGCAGTATTTT

d_gene: .
abundance: .
j_gene: TRBJ2-5
v_gene: TRBV11-2
CDR3aa: CASSPSHLSVETQYF
CDR3nt: TGTGCCAGCAGCCCCAGCCACCTGAGTGTGGAGACCCAGTACTTC

d_gene: .
abundance: few
j_gene: TRBJ2-2
v_gene: TRBV25-1
CDR3aa: CASSRLTSGTQNTGELFF
CDR3nt: TGTGCCAGCAGCCGCCTCACCTCCGGGACACAGAACACCGGGGAGCTGTTTTTT

d_gene: TRBD2
abundance: .
j_gene: TRBJ2-2
v_gene: TRBV5-1
CDR3aa: CASSLALAGVVGELFF
CDR3nt: TGCGCCAGCAGCTTGGCGCTAGCGGGAGTAGTCGGGGAGCTGTTTTTT

d_gene: .
abundance: many
j_gene: TRBJ1-1
v_gene: TRBV6-5
CDR3aa: CASRSMHTEAFF
CDR3nt: TGTGCCAGCAGATCGATGCACACTGAAGCTTTCTTT

d_gene: .
abundance: .
j_gene: TRBJ2-7
v_gene: TRBV20-1
CDR3aa: CSARDQPIIWGRGSYEQYF
CDR3nt: TGCAGTGCTAGAGATCAGCCTATAATTTGGGGCAGGGGTTCCTACGAGCAGTACTTC

d_gene: .
abundance: few
j_gene: TRBJ2-1
v_gene: TRBV12-3/TRBV12-4
CDR3aa: CASSGWRGRGNEQFF
CDR3nt: TGTGCCAGCAGTGGGTGGCGGGGACGAGGCAATGAGCAGTTCTTC

d_gene: .
abundance: few
j_gene: TRBJ1-1
v_gene: TRBV20-1
CDR3aa: CSATDTEAFF
CDR3nt: TGCAGTGCAACCGACACTGAAGCTTTCTTT

d_gene: .
abundance: many
j_gene: TRBJ1-1
v_gene: TRBV6-1
CDR3aa: CASSRGLPNTEAFF
CDR3nt: TGTGCCAGCAGCCGGGGATTACCGAACACTGAAGCTTTCTTT